These 10 T cell receptor beta chains came from one sample sequenced in a study of blood T cell repertoires in COVID-19. Sequenced by immunoSEQ multiplex PCR; TCRdb stores in-frame clones only, minus some. Found here are around 140,000 clones, more than 80% of them singletons; the top ten hold about an eighth. Sequencing was done on a sample of peripheral blood. The receptors shown here come from a man aged 18 to 30 with COVID-19, enrolled during active disease.

J is TRBJ2-7 and V is TRBV6-2 or TRBV6-3; TRBD2 might be the D (6 bases). CDR1 and CDR2 (germline): MNHEY, SVGEGT. V lost 2 bases to trimming and J lost 1 base, with 12 bases between them. The CDR3 runs to 15 residues. CDR3 sequence (DNA): TGTGCCAGCAGTTACGGGGGAGGACTATCCTACGAGCAGTACTTC. Encoded protein: CASSYGGGLSYEQYF.

The chain joins TRBV20-1 to TRBJ2-2; 7 bases are shared with TRBD1. The CDR3 has 12 residues. Germline CDR1 and CDR2: DFQATT and SNEGSKA (reference sequence). Trimming took 3 bases from V and 6 from J; bases not matched to a gene: 1. The CDR3 nucleotides read TGCAGTGCTAGTCAGGGGGCCGGGGAGCTGTTTTTT. As protein: CSASQGAGELFF.

The chain carries TRBV5-6 and TRBJ2-3; 7 bases are shared with TRBD2. From germline, CDR1 is SGHDT and CDR2 YYEEEE. The CDR3 is 12 residues long. J was trimmed by 6 bases and V by 3 bases; bases with no gene match: 1. The CDR3 region has the DNA TGTGCCAGCAGCTCCGGGAGGGATACGCAGTATTTT. It translates to CASSSGRDTQYF.

The chain employs TRBV11-3 and TRBJ2-3; 11 bases line up with TRBD2. V dropped 5 bases and J dropped 3; count of bases not matched to a gene: 4. Germline V gene lookup returns CDR1 SGHNT and CDR2 YENEEA. The CDR3 extends over 15 amino acids. The CDR3 loop is CASSAGLAVTDTQYF. In DNA, the CDR3 is TGTGCCAGCAGCGCGGGACTAGCGGTGACAGATACGCAGTATTTT.

CDR3 amino acids: CASGHLSNEQFF. As DNA, the CDR3 is TGTGCCAGCGGCCATCTCTCGAATGAGCAGTTCTTC. The rearrangement uses TRBV11-2 and TRBJ2-1; no reliable D call. This CDR3 has 12 amino acids. The V end was cut by 8 bases, the J end by 7 bases, with 12 bases between. The germline V gene encodes CDR1 SGHAT and CDR2 FQNNGV.

This clone was counted a single time. The CDR3 DNA reads TGCGCCAGCAGCTCCGGACTAGCGGGAGGGTGGGAGACCCAGTACTTC. Translation gives CASSSGLAGGWETQYF. The chain employs TRBV5-1 and TRBJ2-5, with 15 bases fitting TRBD2. The V gene's germline CDR1 is SGHRS and CDR2 YFSETQ. The V and J ends lost 3 bases and 5 bases, in that order; junction bases with no gene match: 5. The CDR3 has 16 amino acids.

This clone was counted a single time. The rearrangement uses TRBV6-4 and TRBJ1-1; D remains ambiguous. V was shortened by 4 bases and J by 5 bases, with 17 bases between the two germline ends. The germline V gene encodes CDR1 MRHNA and CDR2 SNTAGT. The CDR3 runs to 15 residues. The CDR3 DNA is TGTGCCAGCAGTGTGGTTGGTAAACCGAGGACTGAAGCTTTCTTT. It yields the protein CASSVVGKPRTEAFF.

This chain connects TRBV3-1 (or the pseudogene TRBV3-2) to TRBJ2-2, with D perhaps TRBD1 (5 bases). The CDR3 is 14 amino acids. Trimming took off 3 bases at V and 6 bases at J, with 11 bases between the two ends. The V gene's germline CDR1 is LGHDT and CDR2 YNNKEL (reference sequence). The chain's CDR3 is CASSHPKGPGELFF. CDR3 sequence (DNA): TGTGCCAGCAGCCACCCTAAGGGGCCCGGGGAGCTGTTTTTT.

This chain connects TRBV9 to TRBJ2-2; D not resolved. Germline CDR1 reads SGDLS; CDR2 reads YYNGEE. V was pared by 4 bases and J by 0 bases, with 13 bases between. The CDR3 length is 16 residues. CDR3 nucleotides: TGTGCCAGCAGCCCTCGGTTAGTTTCGAACACCGGGGAGCTGTTTTTT. It translates to CASSPRLVSNTGELFF.

The sample holds a few counts of this clone. This rearrangement joins TRBV19 to TRBJ2-4; 8 nucleotides line up with TRBD1. The CDR3 sequence is 13 residues long. V was pared by 7 bases and J by 8 bases, with 7 bases of the junction left unmatched. CDR1 is LNHDA and CDR2 is SQIVND in the germline V gene (reference sequence). CDR3 sequence reads: CASNKDRVDIQYF. In DNA form, the CDR3 reads TGTGCCAGTAATAAGGACAGGGTCGACATTCAGTACTTC.